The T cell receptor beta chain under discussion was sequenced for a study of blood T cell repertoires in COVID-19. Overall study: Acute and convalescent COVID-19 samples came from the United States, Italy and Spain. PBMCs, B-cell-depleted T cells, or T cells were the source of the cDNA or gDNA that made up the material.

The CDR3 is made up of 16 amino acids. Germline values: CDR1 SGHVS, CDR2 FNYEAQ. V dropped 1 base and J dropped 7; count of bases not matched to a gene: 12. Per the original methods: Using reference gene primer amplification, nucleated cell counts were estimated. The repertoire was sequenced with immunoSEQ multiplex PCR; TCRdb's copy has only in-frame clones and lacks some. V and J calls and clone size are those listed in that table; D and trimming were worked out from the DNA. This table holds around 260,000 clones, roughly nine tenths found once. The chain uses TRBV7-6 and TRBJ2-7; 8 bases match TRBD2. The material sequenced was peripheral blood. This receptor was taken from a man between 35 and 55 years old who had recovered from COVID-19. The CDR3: CASSLGVAGGSEEQYF. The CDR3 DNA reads TGTGCCAGCAGCTTAGGTGTTGCGGGAGGCTCAGAAGAGCAGTACTTC. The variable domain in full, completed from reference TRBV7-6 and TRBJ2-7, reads GAGVSQSPRYKVTKRGQDVALRCDPISGHVSLYWYRQALGQGPEFLTYFNYEAQQDKSGLPNDRFSAERPEGSISTLTIQRTEQRDSAMYRCASSLGVAGGSEEQYFGPGTRLTVT.